One sample yielded the 8 T cell receptor beta chains listed below, sequenced in a study of naive and memory T cell subsets (dated by TCRdb to the late 2010s). Library creation used UMI-ligation and nested PCR. The listed sequencing device is Illumina MiSeq. To cover both TRBC1 and TRBC2, the beta constant-region primer consisted of an equimolar mix of two oligonucleotides. Four rounds of PCR, combining the SP2 primer with nested alpha and beta constant-region primers, were used to amplify the ligated cDNA. Through fastp at Q25 and MiXCR, TCRdb rebuilt clones from the public reads, retaining in-frame beta chains. Every distinct CDR3 protein forms one entry, paired with its most common genes and DNA. The sample table records some 80,000 distinct CDR3 sequences; 8% to 9.5% of these occur just once. The ten largest clonotypes hold approximately 1.1% of the sample. Material for sequencing was naive CD8+ T cells from blood. The cell subset or site label of this sample denotes: naive T cells, CD45RA high CD27+. The receptors here all came from a human donor in good health.

This clonotype was counted at least ten times. The V and J genes are TRBV19 and TRBJ1-2; D gene unclear. Germline-derived CDR1 and CDR2 are LNHDA and SQIVND (reference sequence). The V gene lost 5 bases and the J gene lost 5 bases, with 12 bases spanning the gap. The CDR3 is 13 residues long. This chain's CDR3 is CASSSALRYGYTF. The CDR3 region has the DNA TGTGCCAGTAGTTCGGCCTTACGGTATGGCTACACCTTC.

This clonotype was seen a handful of times. The chain recombines TRBV14 with TRBJ2-7, with 9 bases that match TRBD2. This CDR3 is built from 15 residues. CDR1 is SGHDN and CDR2 is FVKESK in the germline V gene. The trim removed 3 bases at V and 3 bases at J, leaving 6 bases unmatched. CDR3 region: CASSHPASGVYEQYF. The CDR3 DNA follows: TGTGCCAGCAGCCATCCGGCTAGCGGGGTCTACGAGCAGTACTTC.

This clonotype came up a few times. The CDR3 DNA reads TGTGCCAGCAGCTTAGCAAGGGGATCCTACGAGCAGTACTTC. This gives the protein CASSLARGSYEQYF. This rearrangement joins TRBV11-2 to TRBJ2-7; a possible D gene is TRBD1 (5 bases). Trimming shortened V by 1 base and J by 1 base, and 8 bases separated the two germline ends. The CDR3 has 14 amino acids. Germline V CDR1 and CDR2: SGHAT, FQNNGV.

This clonotype came up many times. The chain joins TRBV7-3 to TRBJ2-7, with 8 bases lining up with TRBD1. The junction had 11 bases not matched to a gene; V was cut back by 5 bases and J by 5 bases. Looked up from germline, CDR1 is SGHTA and CDR2 is FQGTGA. The CDR3 is 15 residues long. The CDR3 DNA sequence: TGTGCCAGCAGCCCAGGGGACAGGCGACACCACGAGCAGTACTTC. Translated, it gives CASSPGDRRHHEQYF.

The J gene is TRBJ2-1, the V gene TRBV5-1; the match to TRBD2 covers 8 bases. The germline CDR1 and CDR2 sequences are SGHRS and YFSETQ. This CDR3 region has 15 residues. V lost 4 bases and J lost 5; bases outside the gene matches: 8. CDR3 nucleotides: TGCGCCAGCAGCCTTCTTAGCGGGGCCAACAATGAGCAGTTCTTC. It specifies CASSLLSGANNEQFF.

The genes are TRBV20-1 and TRBJ2-7; 11 nucleotides line up with TRBD2. Losses at the gene ends were 2 bases for V and 0 bases for J; bases not matched to a gene: 9. Germline values: CDR1 DFQATT, CDR2 SNEGSKA (reference sequence). The CDR3 extends over 17 amino acids. This CDR3 is CSARPLYTSGSSYEQYF. For the CDR3, the DNA is TGCAGTGCTAGACCTTTATATACTAGCGGGAGCTCCTACGAGCAGTACTTC.

Only one count was recorded for this clonotype. This CDR3 is missing its conserved last phenylalanine or tryptophan, likely due to a read error. This chain links TRBV6-6 with TRBJ2-3; the D is unclear. With 7 bases removed from V and 7 bases from J, the gap between germline ends came to 12 bases. The CDR3 has 12 amino acids. Germline V gene data show CDR1 as MNHNY and CDR2 as SVGAGI (reference sequence). As DNA, the CDR3 is TGTGCCAGCACTTCGAACATGAATACGCAGTATTAT. Protein sequence: CASTSNMNTQYY.

This clonotype was detected many times. The chain uses TRBV28 and TRBJ1-4, with a tentative D call TRBD1 (5 bases). CDR3 length equals 15 residues. Germline-derived CDR1 and CDR2 are MDHEN and SYDVKM. With 6 bases removed from V and 3 bases from J, the gap between germline ends came to 14 bases. The CDR3 coding sequence is TGTGCCAGCAGACTATCAGGGTCGGCTAATGAAAAACTGTTTTTT. As protein: CASRLSGSANEKLFF. The full variable domain, with the rest looked up from reference TRBV28 and TRBJ1-4, is DVKVTQSSRYLVKRTGEKVFLECVQDMDHENMFWYRQDPGLGLRLIYFSYDVKMKEKGDIPEGYSVSREKKERFSLILESASTNQTSMYLCASRLSGSANEKLFFGSGTQLSVL.